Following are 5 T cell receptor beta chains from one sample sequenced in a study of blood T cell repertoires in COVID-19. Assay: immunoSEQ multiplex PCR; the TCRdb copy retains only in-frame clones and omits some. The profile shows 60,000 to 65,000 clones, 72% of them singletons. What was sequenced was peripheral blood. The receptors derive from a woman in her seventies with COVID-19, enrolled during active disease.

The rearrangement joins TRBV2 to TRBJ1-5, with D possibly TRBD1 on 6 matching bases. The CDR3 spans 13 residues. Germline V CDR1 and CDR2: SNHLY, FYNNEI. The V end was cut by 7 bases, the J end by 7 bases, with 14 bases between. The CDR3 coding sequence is TGTGCCAGCACAGGGGCCCTAGGGCAGCCCCAGCATTTT. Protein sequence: CASTGALGQPQHF.

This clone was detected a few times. The CDR3 loop reads CASSPDRIYNEQFF. The CDR3 DNA reads as TGTGCCAGCAGTCCCGACAGGATCTACAATGAGCAGTTCTTC. The rearrangement joins TRBV5-4 to TRBJ2-1; D might be TRBD1 (6 bases). V shed 5 bases and J shed 3 bases, with 12 bases lying between them. Germline-derived CDR1 and CDR2 are SGHNT and YYREEE (reference sequence). This CDR3 is built from 14 residues. The whole variable domain, filled in from reference TRBV5-4 and TRBJ2-1, reads ETGVTQSPTHLIKTRGQQVTLRCSSQSGHNTVSWYQQALGQGPQFIFQYYREEENGRGNFPPRFSGLQFPNYSSELNVNALELDDSALYLCASSPDRIYNEQFFGPGTRLTVL.

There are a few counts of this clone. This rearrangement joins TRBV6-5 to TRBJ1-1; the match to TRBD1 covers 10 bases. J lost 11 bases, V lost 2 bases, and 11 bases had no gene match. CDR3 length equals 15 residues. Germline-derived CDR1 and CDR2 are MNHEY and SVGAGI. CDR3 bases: TGTGCCAGCAGTTACCGGCTAGACAGGGGGCTTGGGGCTTTCTTT. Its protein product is CASSYRLDRGLGAFF.

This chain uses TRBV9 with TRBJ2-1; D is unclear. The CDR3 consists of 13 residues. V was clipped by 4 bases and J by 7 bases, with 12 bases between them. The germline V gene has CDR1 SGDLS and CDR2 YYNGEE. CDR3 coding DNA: TGTGCCAGCAGCCCTCCGAGGTTGAATGAGCAGTTCTTC. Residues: CASSPPRLNEQFF.

CDR3 DNA sequence: TGTGCCAGTAGTATGATGACAGGGACTGAAGCTTTCTTT. It specifies CASSMMTGTEAFF. The J gene is TRBJ1-1, the V gene TRBV19; 7 bases fit TRBD1. Germline values: CDR1 LNHDA, CDR2 SQIVND (reference sequence). The CDR3 covers 13 residues. V was pared by 3 bases and J by 5 bases, with 3 bases of the junction left unmatched.